The present entry profiles one T cell receptor (beta chain) with its context. The data originate from a study of Graves' ophthalmopathy and Graves' hyperthyroidism. The evidence that diagnosis relied on was clinical symptoms, serum thyroxine, TRAb, thyroid ultrasound and orbital computed tomography. RNA transcripts provided the template for amplifying TCR beta CDR3 regions. HTBI-primed first-round RT-PCR preceded second-round multiplex PCR. Each CDR3 protein gets one entry after TCRdb re-called the multiplex PCR reads with MiXCR. The sample records around 170,000 distinct CDR3 sequences, less than 45% being singletons. The CDR3 contains 16 residues. Unmatched junction bases numbered 5, after V lost 3 bases and J lost 6 bases. CDR1 is MNHNS, CDR2 SASEGT, per germline.

Sequencing used peripheral blood. This clonotype originated in a woman in her thirties or forties with Graves' ophthalmopathy. The chain carries TRBV6-1 and TRBJ2-5; 15 bases line up with TRBD2. CDR3 sequence (DNA): TGTGCCAGCAGTGATTGGACTAGCGGGAGGGAACAGACCCAGTACTTC. This translates into CASSDWTSGREQTQYF.